This paragraph reports one T cell receptor (beta chain). Its target is not known. Unmatched junction bases numbered 7, after V lost 1 base and J lost 5 bases. Germline V gene lookup returns CDR1 SGHTA and CDR2 FQGNSA. The length of the CDR3 is 15 residues. The repertoire was sequenced with immunoSEQ multiplex PCR; TCRdb's copy has only in-frame clones and lacks some. Of approximately 94,000 clones listed, approximately 90% were seen once; the top ten hold about 0.89%. This sample was taken from a study of OX40 agonist ivuxolimab in advanced cancers. About the study: Antecedent anti-PD-1, anti-PD-L1 or anti-CTLA-4 therapy was permissible, with roughly 40% having received some. Broader study findings: Clonal expansion was among the lowest in partial responders at 0.1-3.0 mg/kg, especially CD8+.

The receptor was isolated from an adult with an advanced solid tumor such as melanoma, head and neck, liver or kidney cancer. The sequences come from CD4+ or CD8+ T cells sorted from blood, collected in a trial of the OX40 agonist ivuxolimab. The V call is TRBV7-2, the J call TRBJ2-5; TRBD2 agrees at 7 bases. In DNA form, the CDR3 reads TGTGCCAGCAGCTTAGATGCCGGGAGGAGGGAGACCCAGTACTTC. Its translation is CASSLDAGRRETQYF. Supplemented by reference TRBV7-2 and TRBJ2-5, the full variable domain reads GAGVSQSPSNKVTEKGKDVELRCDPISGHTALYWYRQSLGQGLEFLIYFQGNSAPDKSGLPSDRFSAERTGGSVSTLTIQRTQQEDSAVYLCASSLDAGRRETQYFGPGTRLLVL.